These T cell receptor beta chains were read from a single sample in a study of CD8 T cells in ankylosing spondylitis. TCRdb re-derived calls from the 5' RACE reads in MiXCR, one entry per CDR3 protein. Of more than 650,000 distinct CDR3 sequences in the sample, approximately 12% were seen once. The sequenced material came from blood, either unsorted or a sorted T cell fraction (not recorded which). Every receptor here comes from a male donor with ankylosing spondylitis. The CDR3 runs from the conserved cysteine through the conserved F or W. D genes are given only for firm matches. Rows may omit the clone size; those that give it use once, few, many or a size class.

v_call	cdr3_length	d_call	clone_size	j_call	cdr3_aa	cdr3_nt
TRBV9	16	.	.	TRBJ2-2	CASSPRGPHSTGELFF	TGTGCCAGCAGTCCCCGGGGACCCCACTCCACCGGGGAGCTGTTTTTT
TRBV20-1	11	TRBD2	.	TRBJ2-1	CSAGTTGEQFF	TGCAGTGCGGGGACTACGGGTGAGCAGTTCTTC
TRBV20-1	13	TRBD1	.	TRBJ1-1	CSARYRGNTEAFF	TGCAGTGCTAGATACAGGGGGAACACTGAAGCTTTCTTT
TRBV7-2	14	.	.	TRBJ1-5	CASSFSGRNQPQHF	TGTGCCAGCAGCTTCTCAGGGAGGAATCAGCCCCAGCATTTT
TRBV7-2	15	TRBD1	few	TRBJ1-6	CASSRRDRGFSPLHF	TGTGCCAGCAGCAGACGGGACAGGGGGTTTTCACCCCTCCACTTT
TRBV4-2	14	.	many	TRBJ1-6	CASSQVQADSPLHF	TGTGCCAGCAGCCAAGTCCAGGCAGATTCACCCCTCCACTTT
TRBV20-1	14	TRBD1	many	TRBJ1-2	CSPGGASYNYGYTF	TGCAGTCCAGGGGGCGCCTCTTATAACTATGGCTACACCTTC
TRBV28	18	TRBD1	few	TRBJ1-2	CASTLVTGGRETNYGYTF	TGTGCCAGCACCCTAGTGACAGGGGGCCGAGAGACTAACTATGGCTACACCTTC
TRBV10-3	15	TRBD2	many	TRBJ2-5	CASKLSGGGQETQYF	TGTGCCTCCAAGCTTAGCGGGGGGGGCCAAGAGACCCAGTACTTC
TRBV4-3	14	TRBD1	.	TRBJ1-1	CASSLRDSGTEAFF	TGCGCCAGCAGCCTGCGGGACAGTGGCACTGAAGCTTTCTTT
TRBV6-1	15	.	.	TRBJ2-5	CASRPRGRTAETQYF	TGTGCCAGCCGTCCGCGGGGGCGAACGGCGGAGACCCAGTACTTC
TRBV3-1	15	TRBD2	few	TRBJ2-1	CASSHTGTRYRGQFF	TGTGCCAGCAGCCACACCGGGACTAGATATCGGGGGCAGTTCTTC
TRBV25-1	15	.	few	TRBJ2-5	CASSEHRGSVETQYF	TGTGCCAGCAGTGAACACCGAGGTTCAGTGGAGACCCAGTACTTC
TRBV7-2	14	.	many	TRBJ1-3	CASSLMSSGNTIYF	TGTGCCAGCAGCTTAATGAGCTCTGGAAACACCATATATTTT
TRBV6-5	13	.	many	TRBJ1-2	CASRLDSTYGYTF	TGTGCCAGCAGGTTAGACAGCACCTATGGCTACACCTTC
TRBV29-1	12	TRBD1	many	TRBJ1-1	CSVNRGDTEAFF	TGCAGCGTCAACAGGGGGGACACTGAAGCTTTCTTT